This T cell receptor (beta chain) was captured in a study of blood T cell repertoires in COVID-19. Across the study: The samples span acute and convalescent COVID-19 from the United States, Italy and Spain.

As originally analysed: Estimation of nucleated cell counts was performed using reference gene primer amplification. Profiled with immunoSEQ multiplex PCR; TCRdb holds only in-frame clones, not every one. The DNA was the basis for D and trimming; V, J and clone size are from that table. The sample carries about 240,000 clones, roughly 80% recorded once. This clone was seen a handful of times. The CDR3 contains 15 residues. Germline V gene sequence: CDR1 SGHRS, CDR2 YFSETQ. V trimming: 2 bases; J trimming: 6 bases; junction bases outside the gene matches: 5. Sequenced sample: peripheral blood. The rearrangement uses TRBV5-1 and TRBJ2-1; 10 bases fit TRBD2. This TCR derives from a woman aged 18-30 years with acute or convalescent COVID-19. The CDR3 protein is CASSFSGTSVNEQFF. The DNA of the CDR3 is TGCGCCAGCAGCTTCTCCGGGACTAGCGTCAATGAGCAGTTCTTC.